The entry below gives a single T cell receptor beta chain sequence along with its context. Methods used by the authors: From reference gene primer amplification, estimates of nucleated cell counts were derived. Measured with immunoSEQ multiplex PCR; TCRdb has only the in-frame clones, and not every one. That table is the source of V, J and clone size, and D and trimming were worked out from the DNA. Found here are tens of thousands of clones, around 85% of them singletons; the top ten hold approximately 5%. This specimen comes from a study of blood T cell repertoires in COVID-19. Study context: There were acute and convalescent COVID-19 samples, and they came from the United States, Italy and Spain. Sample material is recorded as cDNA or gDNA derived from T cells, B-cell-depleted T cells, or PBMCs.

This CDR3 contains 16 residues. Trimming stripped 3 bases from V and 0 bases from J, with 15 bases between. Germline assignment: CDR1 LNHDA and CDR2 SQIVND (reference sequence). This receptor was obtained from a man aged 65 to 85 with acute or convalescent COVID-19. V usage is TRBV19 and J usage is TRBJ2-7; D possibly corresponds to TRBD1 (5 bases). Sequencing used peripheral blood. The CDR3, as DNA: TGTGCCAGTAGTATTGGTATAGGGGCCAACTCCTACGAGCAGTACTTC. Translated: CASSIGIGANSYEQYF.